This T cell receptor (beta chain) was observed in a study of T cell clonotyping in hematopoietic cell transplantation. Whole-study findings and limits: Graft donor and pretransplant recipient Inverse Simpson Index values predicted broader posttransplant TCR diversity.

As for this clone: Its cognate antigen is unknown.

Profiled with immunoSEQ multiplex PCR; TCRdb holds only in-frame clones, not every one. The sample yields 40,000 to 55,000 clones, roughly 94% seen once. The CDR3 length is 14 residues. Germline trimming cut 7 bases from V and 8 bases from J; bases unmatched to any gene: 5. Germline loops: CDR1 ENHRY, CDR2 SYGVKD. The V gene is TRBV10-3, the J gene TRBJ2-3; 14 bases are a match to TRBD2. The sequence came from a woman in her forties or fifties in good health. Some clones in this sample may be carry-over from other donors' samples. Input material: peripheral blood mononuclear cells. The CDR3 reads CAITGTSGGGTQYF. The CDR3 region has the DNA TGTGCCATCACTGGGACTAGCGGGGGAGGTACGCAGTATTTT.